This entry lists 4 T cell receptor beta chains sequenced from one sample in a study of blood T cell repertoires in COVID-19. The repertoire was sequenced with immunoSEQ multiplex PCR; TCRdb's copy has only in-frame clones and lacks some. Here the sample spans over 400,000 clones, roughly nine tenths being singletons. The specimen sequenced was PBMCs or T cells enriched from blood (not recorded which). These receptors were taken from a woman aged 60-75 years who had recovered from COVID-19.

The rearrangement uses TRBV12-3 or TRBV12-4 and TRBJ2-6; D ambiguous. The CDR3 contains 13 residues. Trimming cost V 5 bases and J 0 bases, with 2 bases left between them. The CDR3 DNA is TGTGCCAGCAGTCTCTCTGGGGCCAACGTCCTGACTTTC. This sequence encodes CASSLSGANVLTF.

This clone was seen a single time. This chain connects TRBV5-1 to TRBJ1-1, with 10 bases that match TRBD1. Germline V gene lookup returns CDR1 SGHRS and CDR2 YFSETQ. This CDR3 has 16 residues. After removal of 4 bases from V and 3 bases from J, the junction contained 9 bases not matched to a gene. CDR3 sequence (DNA): TGCGCCAGCAGCCGAGCCCCGGGACAGGGGTACACTGAAGCTTTCTTT. This translates into CASSRAPGQGYTEAFF.

This clone was recorded a few times. The rearrangement uses TRBV11-2 and TRBJ1-1; 10 nucleotides match TRBD1. After removal of 5 bases from V and 11 bases from J, the junction contained 11 bases not matched to a gene. The CDR3 extends over 14 amino acids. The germline V gene encodes CDR1 SGHAT and CDR2 FQNNGV. The CDR3 DNA follows: TGTGCCAGCAGCCACACCGGGACAGGGGTACAGGCTTTCTTT. Translation gives CASSHTGTGVQAFF.

This chain uses TRBV5-1 with TRBJ2-3, with TRBD2 identical over 12 bases. The CDR3 extends over 18 amino acids. J was trimmed by 0 bases and V by 4 bases; bases with no gene match: 9. Germline CDR1 SGHRS, CDR2 YFSETQ. DNA for the CDR3: TGCGCCAGCAGCACAGGGAGGACTAGCGGGGCTAGCACAGATACGCAGTATTTT. This gives the protein CASSTGRTSGASTDTQYF.